The rows below give T cell receptor beta chains drawn from one sample of a study of cytomegalovirus exposure and HLA in healthy donors. Libraries were prepared by immunoSEQ multiplex PCR; TCRdb keeps only in-frame clonotypes and omits some of them. The sample has nearly 110,000 clones; about 88% are singletons. Sequencing was performed on PBMCs. These receptors all come from a woman aged 18-35 years in good health and CMV-seropositive. Each CDR3 is given without its conserved first and last residue. Fields, in order: V gene, CDR3 length, CDR3 protein.

TRBV19 | 13 | ASSIEAGGLNEQF
TRBV7-2 | 12 | ASSLGGVLETQY
TRBV28 | 14 | ASSEKLAGLGETQY
TRBV29-1 | 11 | SVMGQGRIGAF
TRBV2 | 12 | ASSEDSGPYEQY
TRBV6-5 | 13 | AASPSGGTYNEQF
TRBV9 | 11 | ASSVSVNTEAF
TRBV11-3 | 13 | ASSWLTGANTEAF
TRBV7-9 | 11 | ASSLALDTEAF
TRBV7-2 | 11 | ASSLSGDQPQH
TRBV7-9 | 12 | ASSFLEGAYGYT
TRBV11-2 | 11 | ASSAGVRSPLH
TRBV6-5 | 11 | ASSRTVNTEAF
TRBV2 | 12 | ASSGRDGGNTIY
TRBV5-6 | 12 | ASSHGTGAYEQY
TRBV7-2 | 17 | ASSFRALKGAATNEKLF
TRBV5-1 | 14 | ASSPRLAGGDNEQF
TRBV27 | 16 | ASSLSSTGGFFGYGYT
TRBV19 | 12 | ASTRQGLSQPQH
TRBV11-2 | 12 | ASSRDRTTGELF
TRBV21-1 | 15 | ASARGQPLHAYNEQF
TRBV28 | 15 | ASSLAWRIASTDTQY
TRBV18 | 13 | ASSPGTGGTDTQY
TRBV9 | 13 | ASSEGGGTPDTQY
TRBV19 | 14 | ASSSDGTASNYGYT
TRBV5-6 | 11 | ASSGGIYNEQF
TRBV6-5 | 12 | ASSLQSGANVLT
TRBV5-6 | 16 | ASTHLRTGTKSTDTQY
TRBV7-9 | 13 | ASSPTGTGEGGYT
TRBV7-2 | 14 | ASTLAGTGGPETQY
TRBV14 | 10 | ASSAVNTEAF
TRBV4-1 | 14 | ASSRPGTSGYNEQF
TRBV7-2 | 14 | ASSFRSRQLGNTIY
TRBV7-6 | 14 | ASGPGQGASSYGYT
TRBV5-1 | 13 | ASSLGHPPTDTQY
TRBV6-1 | 12 | ASSEVAELTEAF
TRBV5-1 | 12 | ASSPDTSYEKLF
TRBV29-1 | 13 | SVVLVGGPTDTQY
TRBV27 | 13 | ASSSSGFETGELF
TRBV7-6 | 13 | ASSLDSGTGNTIY
TRBV4-3 | 14 | ASSQDWEGRNTEAF
TRBV15 | 14 | ATSREAGGPTDTQY
TRBV18 | 12 | ASSPKGQGYEQY